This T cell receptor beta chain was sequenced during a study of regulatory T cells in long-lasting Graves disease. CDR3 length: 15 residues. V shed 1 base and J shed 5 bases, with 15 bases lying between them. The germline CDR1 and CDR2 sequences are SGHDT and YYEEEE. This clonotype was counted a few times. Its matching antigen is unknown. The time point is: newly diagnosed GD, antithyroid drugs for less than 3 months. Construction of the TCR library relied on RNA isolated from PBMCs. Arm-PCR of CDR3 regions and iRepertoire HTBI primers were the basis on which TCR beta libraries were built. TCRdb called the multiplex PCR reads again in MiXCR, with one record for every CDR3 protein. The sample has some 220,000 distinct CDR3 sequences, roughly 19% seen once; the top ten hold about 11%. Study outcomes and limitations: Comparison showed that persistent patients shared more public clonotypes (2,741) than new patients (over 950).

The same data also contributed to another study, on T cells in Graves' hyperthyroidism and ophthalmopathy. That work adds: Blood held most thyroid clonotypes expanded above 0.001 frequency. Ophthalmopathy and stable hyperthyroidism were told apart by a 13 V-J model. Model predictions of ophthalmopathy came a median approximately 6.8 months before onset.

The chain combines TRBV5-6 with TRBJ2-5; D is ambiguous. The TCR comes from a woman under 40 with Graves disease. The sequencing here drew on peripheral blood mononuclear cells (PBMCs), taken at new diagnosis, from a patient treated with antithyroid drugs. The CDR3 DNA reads TGTGCCAGCAGCTTGATGGCGATCTCTGGGGAGACCCAGTACTTC. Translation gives CASSLMAISGETQYF.